Following are 25 T cell receptor beta chains from one sample sequenced in a study of OX40 agonist ivuxolimab in advanced cancers. Library construction relied on the immunoSEQ multiplex PCR assay. TCRdb stores this immuneACCESS table with in-frame sequences only. Part of the clones is absent; in the studies checked, under half of the shortfall reflects unresolved V genes, and no reason is known for the rest. Here the sample has 60,000 to 75,000 clones; about nine tenths occur a single time. The ten biggest clones cover approximately 3.9% of the sample. The material was CD4+ or CD8+ T cells sorted from blood, obtained in a trial of the OX40 agonist ivuxolimab. These receptors were collected from an adult with an advanced solid tumor such as melanoma, head and neck, liver or kidney cancer.

This clone was counted once. V and J are TRBV27 and TRBJ2-7; 7 bases fit TRBD1. CDR3 length equals 14 residues. V lost 4 bases and J lost 3; bases outside the gene matches: 6. CDR1 and CDR2 (germline): MNHEY, SMNVEV (reference sequence). The CDR3 DNA sequence: TGTGCCAGCAGTTATTCCGACAGGGTCTACGAGCAGTACTTC. It yields the protein CASSYSDRVYEQYF.

The chain recombines TRBV19 with TRBJ1-1; weak D call: TRBD1 (5 bases). Germline CDR1 LNHDA, CDR2 SQIVND (reference sequence). The CDR3 is 15 amino acids. The V end was cut by 5 bases, the J end by 5 bases, with 18 bases between. The CDR3 DNA sequence: TGTGCCAGTAGTCTCAATCAGGGACCGTGGACTGAAGCTTTCTTT. As protein: CASSLNQGPWTEAFF.

The CDR3 region is CASTPGPPSEQFF. CDR3 coding DNA: TGTGCCAGCACCCCTGGGCCCCCCTCGGAGCAGTTCTTC. The rearrangement links TRBV28 to TRBJ2-1; no firm D call. The germline V gene encodes CDR1 MDHEN and CDR2 SYDVKM. Trimming removed 7 bases from V and 10 bases from J, with 17 bases in between. The CDR3 is 13 residues long.

The rearrangement links TRBV20-1 to TRBJ2-7, with D perhaps matching TRBD2 (6 bases). The CDR3 spans 10 residues. In germline, CDR1 is DFQATT, CDR2 SNEGSKA (reference sequence). Trimming took off 6 bases at V and 8 bases at J, with 11 bases between the two ends. The CDR3 region has the DNA TGCAGTGCCATTAGCGGAAAGCAGTACTTC. Its translation: CSAISGKQYF.

The CDR3 DNA sequence: TGTGCTAGTGAAGCGACAGCGGAGACTGAAGCTTTCTTT. Translating it yields CASEATAETEAFF. This sequence joins TRBV12-5 and TRBJ1-1; D is possibly TRBD1 (5 bases). V was trimmed by 7 bases and J by 5 bases, leaving 14 bases between them. CDR3 length: 13 residues. The germline V gene encodes CDR1 LGHNT and CDR2 FRNRAP.

The rearrangement links TRBV7-8 to TRBJ2-1; D is possibly TRBD1 (5 bases). This CDR3 contains 12 residues. Germline CDR1 SGHVS, CDR2 FQNEAQ. Trimming stripped 1 base from V and 12 bases from J, with 10 bases between. The CDR3 sequence is CASSLVDNVQFF. The CDR3 DNA reads TGTGCCAGCAGCTTAGTGGACAACGTGCAGTTCTTC.

The J gene is TRBJ2-5, the V gene TRBV28; the D call may be TRBD1 or TRBD2 (5 bases each). The CDR3 runs 17 residues. Trimming took off 5 bases at V and 0 bases at J, with 19 bases between the two ends. The germline gives CDR1 MDHEN, CDR2 SYDVKM. This CDR3 is CASSPEKGRKHQETQYF. In nucleotides, the CDR3 is TGTGCCAGCAGTCCGGAAAAGGGACGAAAACACCAAGAGACCCAGTACTTC.

The J gene is TRBJ1-1, the V gene TRBV9, with D perhaps TRBD1 (5 bases). The V and J ends lost 4 bases and 6 bases respectively, with 16 bases between them. The CDR3 consists of 14 residues. Germline CDR1 reads SGDLS; CDR2 reads YYNGEE. CDR3 in amino acids: CASSPPAGDSEAFF. CDR3 bases: TGTGCCAGCAGCCCTCCGGCGGGGGACTCTGAAGCTTTCTTT.

The CDR3 is CASSQRTGEAFF. In DNA form, the CDR3 reads TGCGCCAGCAGCCAGCGGACAGGGGAAGCTTTCTTT. V gene TRBV4-1 combines with J gene TRBJ1-1; TRBD1 matches at 8 bases. The CDR3 runs to 12 residues. From germline, CDR1 is MGHRA and CDR2 YSYEKL. J gave up 8 bases and V 3 bases, and 2 bases lay outside the gene matches.

DNA of the CDR3: TGTGCCAGCAGCTTACCGGGGAGGGGAGGAAGAGAGACCCAGTACTTC. Its translation: CASSLPGRGGRETQYF. V gene TRBV5-4 combines with J gene TRBJ2-5, with 7 bases fitting TRBD2. Germline V gives CDR1 SGHNT, CDR2 YYREEE (reference sequence). V shed 2 bases, J shed 4 bases, and the junction held 11 bases outside the gene matches. The CDR3 contains 16 residues.

DNA of the CDR3: TGCGCCAGCAGTGACGTGGACACCGGGCAGTACGTC. Its protein is CASSDVDTGQYV. The rearrangement links TRBV10-2 to TRBJ2-7; tentatively, D is TRBD1 (5 bases). Trimming cost V 3 bases and J 9 bases, with 12 bases left between them. Germline CDR1 and CDR2: WSHSY and SAAADI. The CDR3 runs 12 residues.

A remark on this clone: Other DNA sequences from this sample encode an identical CDR3 as well. The chain carries TRBV2 and TRBJ2-1, with D perhaps TRBD2 (5 bases). The germline V gene encodes CDR1 SNHLY and CDR2 FYNNEI. V lost 1 base, J lost 0 bases, and 7 bases lay in between. CDR3 length equals 15 residues. CDR3 in DNA: TGTGCCAGCAGTGAAGTTAGCGACTCCTACAATGAGCAGTTCTTC. Its translation: CASSEVSDSYNEQFF.

This chain joins TRBV7-9 and TRBJ2-2; D perhaps matches TRBD1 (6 bases). Germline-derived CDR1 and CDR2 are SEHNR and FQNEAQ (reference sequence). V was trimmed by 3 bases and J by 4 bases, leaving 9 bases between them. This CDR3 has 14 amino acids. The CDR3 coding sequence is TGTGCCAGCAGCTTTGTAGGGGGCACCGGGGAGCTGTTTTTT. It specifies CASSFVGGTGELFF.

The genes are TRBV28 and TRBJ2-7; the match to TRBD1 covers 10 bases. Germline V lookup: CDR1 MDHEN, CDR2 SYDVKM. The junction had 8 bases not matched to a gene; V was cut back by 7 bases and J by 5 bases. The CDR3 has 14 residues. The CDR3 region is CASTGTGEADEQYV. The CDR3 nucleotides are TGTGCCAGCACGGGGACAGGGGAGGCGGACGAGCAGTACGTC.

This clone was detected once. The chain is built from TRBV6-6 and TRBJ1-1; D unresolved. The CDR3 has 11 amino acids. The V end was cut by 0 bases, the J end by 10 bases, with 6 bases between. CDR1 and CDR2 from the germline V gene are MNHNY and SVGAGI (reference sequence). CDR3 nucleotides: TGTGCCAGCAGTTACTCTTCTGCAGCTTTCTTT. It is translated as CASSYSSAAFF.

The rearrangement joins TRBV15 to TRBJ2-1, with TRBD1 as a possible D gene (5 bases). Per germline, CDR1 LNHNV and CDR2 YYDKDF (reference sequence). Trimming took 8 bases from V and 4 from J, leaving 15 bases between them. The CDR3 is 14 amino acids. CDR3 loop: CATQQGEIYNEQFF. Here the CDR3 DNA reads TGTGCCACCCAGCAAGGGGAAATTTACAATGAGCAGTTCTTC.

The CDR3 sequence: CASSTGLHGYTF. CDR3 coding DNA: TGTGCCAGTAGTACCGGTCTCCATGGCTACACCTTC. The gene calls are TRBV19 and TRBJ1-2, with D unclear. Germline assignment: CDR1 LNHDA and CDR2 SQIVND (reference sequence). V dropped 4 bases and J dropped 6 bases, with 9 bases sitting between them. The CDR3 is 12 residues long.

The chain combines TRBV19 with TRBJ2-7; no reliable D call. The CDR3 sequence is 14 residues long. Per germline, CDR1 LNHDA and CDR2 SQIVND (reference sequence). Trimming removed 3 bases from V and 6 bases from J, with 15 bases in between. CDR3 bases: TGTGCCAGTAGTATGGGTTCCCCCAATTTCGAGCAGTACTTC. This translates into CASSMGSPNFEQYF.

The chain employs TRBV28 and TRBJ2-5; 9 nucleotides line up with TRBD1. From germline, CDR1 is MDHEN and CDR2 SYDVKM. The CDR3 sequence is 19 residues long. The junction had 18 bases not matched to a gene; V was cut back by 2 bases and J by 5 bases. Here the CDR3 reads CASSLPTPGQGSVLETQYF. The CDR3, as DNA: TGTGCCAGCAGTTTACCAACACCGGGACAGGGCTCGGTCTTGGAGACCCAGTACTTC.

The genes are TRBV6-1 and TRBJ2-7; 8 bases align to TRBD1. The CDR3 has 15 residues. The V and J ends lost 8 bases and 3 bases, in that order; junction bases with no gene match: 12. The germline V gene has CDR1 MNHNS and CDR2 SASEGT. The CDR3 DNA is TGTGCCAGCGTACTGACAGGGGCTATTCTCTACGAGCAGTACGTC. Protein product: CASVLTGAILYEQYV.

The chain is built from TRBV27 and TRBJ2-7; TRBD1 aligns across 11 bases. Germline trimming cut 4 bases from V and 4 bases from J; bases unmatched to any gene: 6. Germline values: CDR1 MNHEY, CDR2 SMNVEV (reference sequence). CDR3 size: 15 residues. For the CDR3, the DNA is TGTGCCAGCAGTTCCGGGACAGGGGGAGGGTACGAGCAGTACGTC. Translated: CASSSGTGGGYEQYV.

The chain joins TRBV6-1 to TRBJ1-1; D not resolved. Per germline, CDR1 MNHNS and CDR2 SASEGT. V was cut by 6 bases and J by 4 bases, with 3 bases left in between. The CDR3 spans 10 residues. CDR3 loop: CASSPTEAFF. The DNA of the CDR3 is TGTGCCAGCAGCCCCACTGAAGCTTTCTTT.

V is TRBV4-1 and J is TRBJ1-3; 10 bases line up with TRBD1. Germline CDR1 and CDR2: MGHRA and YSYEKL. V lost 2 bases and J lost 4; bases outside the gene matches: 8. There are 17 residues in the CDR3. DNA for the CDR3: TGCGCCAGCAGCCAAAGGGGACAGGGGATTGACGGAAACACCATATATTTT. This translates into CASSQRGQGIDGNTIYF.

The J gene is TRBJ2-7, the V gene TRBV4-2, with 11 bases identical to TRBD2. With V trimmed by 0 bases and J by 10 bases, 8 bases remained unmatched. The CDR3 runs 15 residues. The germline CDR1 and CDR2 sequences are LGHNA and YNFKEQ. Here the CDR3 reads CASSQESTSGEGQYV. Written as DNA, the CDR3 is TGTGCCAGCAGCCAAGAGTCGACTAGCGGGGAAGGACAGTACGTC.

This clone was observed a single time. The chain couples TRBV5-8 to TRBJ1-6; D remains unclear. CDR3 length equals 14 residues. V shed 6 bases and J shed 4 bases, with 11 bases lying between them. Germline lookup yields CDR1 SGHTS and CDR2 YDEGEE. DNA of the CDR3: TGTGCCAGCATCCCTCCCCTTTATAATTCACCCCTCCACTTT. This sequence encodes CASIPPLYNSPLHF.